This TCR beta chain emerged from a study of T-cell reconstitution after alpha-beta-depleted transplantation in children. Study findings and constraints: Some patients' high day-60 TCRbeta diversity was attributed to recipient cells surviving conditioning. T-cell counts and diversity at one year post-transplant came mainly from newly produced T cells.

This clonotype has only a few counts. Its antigen is not known. Construction of the TCRbeta library involved unique molecular identifiers. TCRdb called the PCR reads again in MiXCR, with one record for every CDR3 protein. The sample holds about 490,000 distinct CDR3 sequences, roughly a tenth seen once. The germline gives CDR1 SEHNR, CDR2 FQNEAQ (reference sequence). CDR3 length: 16 residues. V trimming: 3 bases; J trimming: 4 bases; junction bases outside the gene matches: 8. The chain has TRBV7-9 and TRBJ1-4; 7 bases fit TRBD1. This clonotype was sampled from a child aged 2-15 years with inherited bone marrow failure, due to receive a stem cell transplant. This sample comprised PBMCs, obtained before TCRalphabeta/CD19-depleted stem cell transplant. CDR3 in DNA: TGTGCCAGCAGCTTGCCCTCAGGGGGTGATAATGAAAAACTGTTTTTT. Residues: CASSLPSGGDNEKLFF.